This passage covers 25 T cell receptor beta chains from one sample sequenced in a study of glioma-infiltrating T cells. Using RNA template, CDR3s of TCR alpha and beta were amplified with iRepertoire arm-PCR. TCRdb redid the calling of the multiplex PCR reads with MiXCR, one entry per CDR3 protein. The sample holds 100,000 to 150,000 distinct CDR3 sequences, around 23% seen once. The sequenced sample consisted of glioma tissue, nonneoplastic brain tissue, or PBMCs (not recorded which). Receptors were obtained from a human donor with low-grade glioma or glioblastoma, undergoing nonglioma brain surgery, or in good health (not recorded which).

The CDR3 protein is CACTPGAGSTDTQYF. In nucleotides, the CDR3 is TGCGCCTGCACACCAGGGGCAGGGAGCACAGATACGCAGTATTTT. The chain combines TRBV5-1 with TRBJ2-3, with D perhaps TRBD1 (6 bases). Germline V gene data show CDR1 as SGHRS and CDR2 as YFSETQ. V lost 10 bases, J lost 0 bases, and 18 bases lay in between. CDR3 size: 15 residues.

V and J are TRBV24-1 and TRBJ1-5; 7 bases match TRBD1. This CDR3 contains 15 residues. Germline CDR1 reads KGHDR; CDR2 reads SFDVKD. V dropped 3 bases and J dropped 6; count of bases not matched to a gene: 7. In DNA form, the CDR3 reads TGTGCCACCAGTGATGTCGGACAGGTCGGTCAGCCCCAGCATTTT. Its translation is CATSDVGQVGQPQHF.

The sample holds a few counts of this clonotype. The chain carries TRBV20-1 and TRBJ2-3; a weak D match, TRBD2 (6 bases). The CDR3 consists of 13 residues. With 8 bases removed from V and 9 bases from J, the gap between germline ends came to 21 bases. Germline V gene lookup returns CDR1 DFQATT and CDR2 SNEGSKA (reference sequence). Here the CDR3 DNA reads TGCAGTCACGCCGGGACTCCAAAAGGAACGCAGTATTTT. Its protein product is CSHAGTPKGTQYF.

This clonotype was seen at least ten times. The genes are TRBV27 and TRBJ2-3; 13 nucleotides align to TRBD2. J lost 4 bases, V lost 5 bases, and 6 bases had no gene match. CDR3 size: 16 residues. Germline loops: CDR1 MNHEY, CDR2 SMNVEV (reference sequence). This chain's CDR3 is CASSARLAGGSDTQYF. In DNA, the CDR3 is TGTGCCAGCAGTGCCCGACTAGCGGGGGGTTCAGATACGCAGTATTTT.

This rearrangement joins TRBV14 to TRBJ1-6, with D hard to call. Deletions cut 6 bases from V and 7 bases from J, with 16 bases between. CDR1 and CDR2 from the germline V gene are SGHDN and FVKESK. CDR3 length: 15 residues. The CDR3 DNA reads TGTGCCAGCAGTCCAGCCGCGGGAGTGAATTCACCCCTCCACTTT. It yields the protein CASSPAAGVNSPLHF.

This clonotype was seen only a few times. The rearrangement links TRBV4-2 to TRBJ2-3, with D perhaps matching TRBD1 (5 bases). The CDR3 extends over 15 amino acids. Germline V gives CDR1 LGHNA, CDR2 YNFKEQ. Deletions cut 4 bases from V and 1 base from J, with 12 bases between. CDR3 amino acids: CASSPYDRGTDTQYF. The CDR3, as DNA: TGTGCCAGCAGCCCTTACGACAGAGGCACAGATACGCAGTATTTT.

This clonotype has a handful of counts. The chain couples TRBV7-8 to TRBJ1-1; no clear D gene. V was trimmed by 7 bases and J by 3 bases, leaving 15 bases between them. CDR1 and CDR2 from the germline V gene are SGHVS and FQNEAQ. This CDR3 has 14 residues. DNA of the CDR3: TGTGCCAGCACGCGGGTTCTCGCGGACACTGAAGCTTTCTTT. Its protein product is CASTRVLADTEAFF. Together with reference TRBV7-8 and TRBJ1-1, the CDR3 gives the full variable domain: GAGVSQSPRYKVAKRGQDVALRCDPISGHVSLFWYQQALGQGPEFLTYFQNEAQLDKSGLPSDRFFAERPEGSVSTLKIQRTQQEDSAVYLCASTRVLADTEAFFGQGTRLTVV.

The CDR3: CASSQARASPLHF. As DNA, the CDR3 is TGTGCCAGCAGCCAAGCCAGGGCTTCACCCCTCCACTTT. The chain joins TRBV3-1 to TRBJ1-6; maybe TRBD1 (5 bases). The CDR3 is 13 amino acids. Germline V gene data show CDR1 as LGHDT and CDR2 as YNNKEL (reference sequence). V gave up 1 base and J gave up 9 bases, with 7 bases separating them.

In this sample, this clonotype turned up once. With a much larger clone just one base away, this may be a read error. This chain joins TRBV7-9 and TRBJ2-1; no firm D call. Germline-derived CDR1 and CDR2 are SEHNR and FQNEAQ (reference sequence). This CDR3 is 15 amino acids long. This chain's CDR3 is CASTPRGHSYNEQLF. DNA for the CDR3: TGTGCCAGCACCCCGAGAGGTCACTCCTACAATGAGCAGCTCTTC.

This chain uses TRBV27 with TRBJ2-3, with D maybe TRBD2 (5 bases). V was pared by 3 bases and J by 10 bases, with 17 bases between. In germline, CDR1 is MNHEY, CDR2 SMNVEV (reference sequence). CDR3 size: 14 residues. CDR3 coding DNA: TGTGCCAGCAGTTTTTTTCCGGGGAGATTACCGCAGTATTTT. This codes for CASSFFPGRLPQYF.

This sequence joins TRBV7-9 and TRBJ1-3; D is unresolved. V was cut by 5 bases and J by 0 bases, with 14 bases left in between. Germline CDR1 is SEHNR and CDR2 is FQNEAQ (reference sequence). CDR3 length equals 16 residues. CDR3 sequence: CASSRTYGRSGNTIYF. Here the CDR3 DNA reads TGTGCCAGCAGCCGCACCTATGGGCGCTCTGGAAACACCATATATTTT.

This clonotype was seen ten or more times. V usage is TRBV4-1 and J usage is TRBJ2-5; TRBD2 matches 13 bases. Germline assignment: CDR1 MGHRA and CDR2 YSYEKL. Trimming at V came to 1 base and at J to 10 bases, leaving 9 bases not matched to a gene. The CDR3 contains 16 residues. The CDR3 loop reads CASSQAGLAGAQHQYF. DNA for the CDR3: TGCGCCAGCAGCCAAGCAGGACTAGCGGGGGCCCAACACCAGTACTTC.

J is TRBJ1-6 and V is TRBV12-3 or TRBV12-4; TRBD1 might be the D (5 bases). The CDR3 spans 15 residues. The V and J ends lost 1 base and 15 bases respectively, with 19 bases between them. The CDR3 loop is CASSLGPWGRGNLHF. CDR3 coding DNA: TGTGCCAGCAGTTTAGGACCGTGGGGCAGAGGTAACCTCCACTTT.

This clonotype has a handful of counts. The chain has TRBV6-1 and TRBJ2-2; D unclear. The V gene lost 7 bases and the J gene lost 5 bases, with 14 bases spanning the gap. The V gene's germline CDR1 is MNHNS and CDR2 SASEGT. This CDR3 has 14 residues. CDR3: CASIVSSQTGELFF. In DNA form, the CDR3 reads TGTGCCAGCATAGTTTCGAGCCAAACCGGGGAGCTGTTTTTT.

Concerning this clonotype: This may come from a read error, since a much larger clone is one base off. The genes are TRBV28 and TRBJ2-5; the match to TRBD2 covers 8 bases. Germline-derived CDR1 and CDR2 are MDHEN and SYDVKM. This CDR3 spans 15 amino acids. The CDR3 bases are TGTTCCAGCAGTTTTGAGCGGGGGATTCGAGAGACCCAGTACTTC. This codes for CSSSFERGIRETQYF. The full variable domain, with the rest looked up from reference TRBV28 and TRBJ2-5, is DVKVTQSSRYLVKRTGEKVFLECVQDMDHENMFWYRQDPGLGLRLIYFSYDVKMKEKGDIPEGYSVSREKKERFSLILESASTNQTSMYLCSSSFERGIRETQYFGPGTRLLVL.

Regarding this clonotype: With a much larger clone just one base away, this may be a read error. V is TRBV27 and J is TRBJ1-5; D unclear. Looked up from germline, CDR1 is MNHEY and CDR2 is SMNVEV (reference sequence). The CDR3 has 15 residues. Between the trimmed V and J ends, which lost 10 bases and 5 bases, there was a span of 21 bases. The CDR3 bases are TGTGCCAACAACGATCTACATGGTAAGGATCAGCCCCAGCATTTT. Amino acids: CANNDLHGKDQPQHF.

This clonotype has a count of ten or more. The chain couples TRBV20-1 to TRBJ1-6; D perhaps matches TRBD1 (6 bases). The V gene lost 6 bases and the J gene lost 6 bases, with 15 bases spanning the gap. This CDR3 has 14 amino acids. Germline V gene data show CDR1 as DFQATT and CDR2 as SNEGSKA (reference sequence). CDR3 protein: CSAGGGTGNSPLHF. CDR3 DNA: TGCAGTGCAGGGGGAGGGACGGGTAATTCACCCCTCCACTTT.

This clonotype was seen repeatedly, ten times or more. The chain uses TRBV6-1 and TRBJ2-7, with TRBD2 as a possible D gene (5 bases). Trimming pared 3 bases from V and 6 bases from J, leaving 15 bases between. The CDR3 is 14 residues long. Germline-derived CDR1 and CDR2 are MNHNS and SASEGT. This CDR3 reads CASSEVRGYGEQYV. DNA for the CDR3: TGTGCCAGCAGTGAGGTTCGAGGGTACGGCGAGCAGTACGTC.

V and J are TRBV4-1 and TRBJ2-7; tentatively, D is TRBD1 (5 bases). There are 16 residues in the CDR3. Germline V CDR1 and CDR2: MGHRA, YSYEKL. Between the trimmed V and J ends, which lost 7 bases and 4 bases, there was a span of 23 bases. The chain's CDR3 is CASTFRPGLDLYEQYV. The CDR3 DNA sequence: TGCGCCAGCACTTTTCGGCCAGGGCTGGATTTATACGAGCAGTACGTC.

The J gene is TRBJ1-4, the V gene TRBV7-9, with unresolved D. Trimming took 3 bases from V and 8 from J, leaving 19 bases between them. Per germline, CDR1 SEHNR and CDR2 FQNEAQ (reference sequence). This CDR3 is built from 16 residues. DNA of the CDR3: TGTGCCAGCAGCTTCTCCGTTAGGGAATCCAAAGAAAAACTGTTTTTT. This codes for CASSFSVRESKEKLFF. Using reference TRBV7-9 and TRBJ1-4 for the parts outside the CDR3, the full variable domain is DTGVSQNPRHKITKRGQNVTFRCDPISEHNRLYWYRQTLGQGPEFLTYFQNEAQLEKSRLLSDRFSAERPKGSFSTLEIQRTEQGDSAMYLCASSFSVRESKEKLFFGSGTQLSVL.

This clonotype was found a few times. The genes are TRBV3-1 and TRBJ2-3, with D perhaps given as TRBD1 or TRBD2 (5 bases each). The CDR3 totals 16 residues. Looked up from germline, CDR1 is LGHDT and CDR2 is YNNKEL (reference sequence). The V gene lost 4 bases and the J gene lost 0 bases, with 14 bases spanning the gap. The CDR3 coding sequence is TGTGCCAGCAGCCTTAAGCTGGGACCAAGCACAGATACGCAGTATTTT. Translation: CASSLKLGPSTDTQYF.

Comments on this clonotype: One end of the junction fails to match germline, which may point to a read error. The rearrangement joins TRBV7-2 to TRBJ1-5, with D possibly being TRBD1 (6 bases). The CDR3 runs to 16 residues. Germline V gives CDR1 SGHTA, CDR2 FQGNSA. This chain's CDR3 is CDSSQRTEASNQPQHF. DNA for the CDR3: TGTGACAGCAGCCAAAGGACAGAGGCTAGCAATCAGCCCCAGCATTTT.

This clonotype was picked up many times. The chain combines TRBV7-2 with TRBJ2-3; D possibly corresponds to TRBD2 (6 bases). CDR3 length: 14 amino acids. Germline lookup yields CDR1 SGHTA and CDR2 FQGNSA. The V gene lost 2 bases and the J gene lost 5 bases, with 11 bases spanning the gap. This chain's CDR3 is CASSLKAGRDTQYF. The CDR3 DNA reads TGTGCCAGCAGCTTAAAAGCGGGCAGAGATACGCAGTATTTT.

This clonotype has a handful of counts. CDR3 amino acids: CASSIREQAQETQYF. The CDR3 nucleotides read TGTGCCAGCAGCATCAGGGAGCAGGCGCAAGAGACCCAGTACTTC. The V gene is TRBV6-1, the J gene TRBJ2-5; D assignment may be TRBD1 or TRBD2 (5 bases each). The germline gives CDR1 MNHNS, CDR2 SASEGT. CDR3 length: 15 residues. V was trimmed by 6 bases and J by 2 bases, leaving 16 bases between them.

This clonotype was seen a handful of times. The chain joins TRBV6-6 to TRBJ2-3, with D possibly TRBD2 on 5 matching bases. Germline V gives CDR1 MNHNY, CDR2 SVGAGI (reference sequence). The CDR3 is 13 amino acids. V dropped 10 bases and J dropped 3 bases, with 14 bases sitting between them. This CDR3 reads CATSGSYTDTQYF. CDR3 bases: TGTGCCACCAGCGGCAGCTATACAGATACGCAGTATTTT.